The clone carrying this T cell receptor (beta chain) was observed many times. The data are from a study of T cells in Graves' hyperthyroidism and ophthalmopathy. The CDR3 contains 14 residues. Trimming took off 1 base at V and 5 bases at J, with 9 bases between the two ends. Germline lookup yields CDR1 SEHNR and CDR2 FQNEAQ (reference sequence). The TCR beta CDR3 regions underwent amplification using RNA transcripts as the source. Primed by the HTBI set, a first-round RT-PCR was run on the TCR CDR3. TCRdb itself ran the multiplex PCR reads through MiXCR, one entry per CDR3 protein. The sample yields around 99,000 distinct CDR3 sequences, about 17% seen once. Uncontrolled infection, other autoimmune disease, pregnancy or lactation led to exclusion. Diagnostic assessment was based on clinical symptoms, serum thyroxine and TRAb, thyroid ultrasound and orbital computed tomography. Extraction of PBMCs used 10 ml of fresh peripheral blood.

Material for sequencing was blood. This receptor was identified in a woman in her 50s with Graves' hyperthyroidism. The chain joins TRBV7-9 to TRBJ1-5; D not resolved. CDR3 sequence reads: CASSLEGSYQPQHF. In nucleotides, the CDR3 is TGTGCCAGCAGCTTAGAGGGCAGCTATCAGCCCCAGCATTTT.